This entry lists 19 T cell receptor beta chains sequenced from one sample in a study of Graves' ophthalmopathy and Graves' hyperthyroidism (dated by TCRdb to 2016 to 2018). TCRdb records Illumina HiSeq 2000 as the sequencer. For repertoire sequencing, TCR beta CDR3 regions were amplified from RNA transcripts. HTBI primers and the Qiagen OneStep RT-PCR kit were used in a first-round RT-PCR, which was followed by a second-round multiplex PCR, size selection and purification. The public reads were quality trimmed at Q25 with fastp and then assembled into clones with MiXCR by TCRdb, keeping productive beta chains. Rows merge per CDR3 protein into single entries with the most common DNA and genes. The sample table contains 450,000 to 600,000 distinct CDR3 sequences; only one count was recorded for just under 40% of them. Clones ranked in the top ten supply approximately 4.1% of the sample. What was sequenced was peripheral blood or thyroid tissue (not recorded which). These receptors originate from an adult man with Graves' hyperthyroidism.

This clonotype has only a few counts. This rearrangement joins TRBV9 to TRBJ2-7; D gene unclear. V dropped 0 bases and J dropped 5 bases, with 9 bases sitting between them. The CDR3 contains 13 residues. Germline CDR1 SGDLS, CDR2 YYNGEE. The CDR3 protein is CASSVEDEDEQYF. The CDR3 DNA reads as TGTGCCAGCAGCGTAGAGGACGAAGACGAGCAGTACTTC.

CDR3 region: CNDDRSPPKRFETQYF. The CDR3 nucleotides read TGCAACGACGACCGGTCGCCCCCGAAGAGGTTTGAGACCCAGTACTTC. The chain carries TRBV20-1 and TRBJ2-5; D is ambiguous. Germline V gene data show CDR1 as DFQATT and CDR2 as SNEGSKA (reference sequence). The CDR3 is 16 amino acids.

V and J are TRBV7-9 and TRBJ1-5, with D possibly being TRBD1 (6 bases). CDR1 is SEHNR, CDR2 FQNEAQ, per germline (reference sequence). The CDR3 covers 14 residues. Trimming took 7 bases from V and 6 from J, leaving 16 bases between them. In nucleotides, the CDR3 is TGTGCCAGCAAACTAGGGGGAAATCGTCAGCCCCAGCATTTT. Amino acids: CASKLGGNRQPQHF.

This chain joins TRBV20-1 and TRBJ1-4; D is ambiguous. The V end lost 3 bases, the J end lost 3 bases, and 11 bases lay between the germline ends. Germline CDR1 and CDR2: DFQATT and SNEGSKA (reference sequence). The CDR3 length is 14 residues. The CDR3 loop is CSARSPSSNEKLFF. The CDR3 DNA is TGCAGTGCTAGGTCGCCAAGTTCTAATGAAAAACTGTTTTTT.

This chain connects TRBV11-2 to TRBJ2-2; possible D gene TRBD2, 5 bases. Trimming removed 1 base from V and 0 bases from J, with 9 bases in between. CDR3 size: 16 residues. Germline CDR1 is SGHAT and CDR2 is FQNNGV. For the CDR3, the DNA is TGTGCCAGCAGCTTAGCCGGACTTACGAACACCGGGGAGCTGTTTTTT. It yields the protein CASSLAGLTNTGELFF.

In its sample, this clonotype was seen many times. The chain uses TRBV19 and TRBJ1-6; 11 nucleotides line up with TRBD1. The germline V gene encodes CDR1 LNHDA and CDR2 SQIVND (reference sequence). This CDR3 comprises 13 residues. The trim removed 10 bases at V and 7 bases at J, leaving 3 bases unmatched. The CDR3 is CATRDRGNSPLHF. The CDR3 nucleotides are TGTGCCACTAGGGACAGGGGGAATTCACCCCTCCACTTT.

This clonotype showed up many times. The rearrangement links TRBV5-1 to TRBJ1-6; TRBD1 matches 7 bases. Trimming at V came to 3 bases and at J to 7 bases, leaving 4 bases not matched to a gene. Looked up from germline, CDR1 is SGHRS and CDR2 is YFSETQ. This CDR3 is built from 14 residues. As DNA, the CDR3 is TGCGCCAGCAGCTCCTCGGGACAGAATTCACCCCTCCACTTT. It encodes CASSSSGQNSPLHF.

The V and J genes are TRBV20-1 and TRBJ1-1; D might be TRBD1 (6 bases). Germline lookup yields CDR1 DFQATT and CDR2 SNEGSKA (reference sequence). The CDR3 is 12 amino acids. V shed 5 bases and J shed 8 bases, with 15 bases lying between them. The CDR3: CSAGGGAGEAFF. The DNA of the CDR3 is TGCAGTGCTGGGGGGGGGGCCGGGGAAGCTTTCTTT.

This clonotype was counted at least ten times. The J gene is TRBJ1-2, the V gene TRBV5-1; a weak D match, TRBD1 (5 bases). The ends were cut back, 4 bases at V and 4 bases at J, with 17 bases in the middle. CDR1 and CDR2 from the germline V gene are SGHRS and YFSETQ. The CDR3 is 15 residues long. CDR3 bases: TGCGCCAGCAGCCGATTCGGGGGGAGCGCCTATGGCTACACCTTC. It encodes CASSRFGGSAYGYTF. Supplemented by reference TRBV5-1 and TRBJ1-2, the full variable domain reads KAGVTQTPRYLIKTRGQQVTLSCSPISGHRSVSWYQQTPGQGLQFLFEYFSETQRNKGNFPGRFSGRQFSNSRSEMNVSTLELGDSALYLCASSRFGGSAYGYTFGSGTRLTVV.

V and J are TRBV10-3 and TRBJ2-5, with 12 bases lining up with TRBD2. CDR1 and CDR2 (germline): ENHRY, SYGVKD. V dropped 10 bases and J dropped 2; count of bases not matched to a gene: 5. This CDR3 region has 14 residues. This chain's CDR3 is CASTSGRMQETQYF. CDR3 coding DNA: TGTGCCAGTACTAGCGGGAGGATGCAAGAGACCCAGTACTTC.

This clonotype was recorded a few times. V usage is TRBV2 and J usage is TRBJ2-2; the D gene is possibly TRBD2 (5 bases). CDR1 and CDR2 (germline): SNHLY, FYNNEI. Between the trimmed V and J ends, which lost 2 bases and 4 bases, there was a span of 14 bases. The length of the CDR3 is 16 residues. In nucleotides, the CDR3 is TGTGCCAGCAGTGAACGGGGAAGGATCGTCACCGGGGAGCTGTTTTTT. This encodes CASSERGRIVTGELFF. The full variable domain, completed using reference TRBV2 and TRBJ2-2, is EPEVTQTPSHQVTQMGQEVILRCVPISNHLYFYWYRQILGQKVEFLVSFYNNEISEKSEIFDDQFSVERPDGSNFTLKIRSTKLEDSAMYFCASSERGRIVTGELFFGEGSRLTVL.

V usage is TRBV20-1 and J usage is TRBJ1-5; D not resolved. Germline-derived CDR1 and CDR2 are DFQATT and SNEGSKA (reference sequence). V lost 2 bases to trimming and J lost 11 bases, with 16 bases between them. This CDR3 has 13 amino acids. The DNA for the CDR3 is TGCAGTGCTAGATACGGGAACGAAGAGACCCAGCATTTT. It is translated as CSARYGNEETQHF.

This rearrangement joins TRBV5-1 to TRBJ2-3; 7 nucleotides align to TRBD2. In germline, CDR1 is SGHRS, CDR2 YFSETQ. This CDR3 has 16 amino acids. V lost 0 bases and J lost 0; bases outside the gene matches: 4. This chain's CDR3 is CASSLDASGSTDTQYF. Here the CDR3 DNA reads TGCGCCAGCAGCTTGGACGCTAGCGGTAGCACAGATACGCAGTATTTT.

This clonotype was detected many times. Here the CDR3 reads CAISRTGSNYGYTF. CDR3 in DNA: TGTGCCATCAGTAGGACAGGTTCTAACTATGGCTACACCTTC. The chain combines TRBV10-3 with TRBJ1-2; 7 bases are a match to TRBD1. After removal of 5 bases from V and 0 bases from J, the junction contained 3 bases not matched to a gene. Per the germline V gene, CDR1 is ENHRY and CDR2 is SYGVKD. CDR3 length: 14 residues.

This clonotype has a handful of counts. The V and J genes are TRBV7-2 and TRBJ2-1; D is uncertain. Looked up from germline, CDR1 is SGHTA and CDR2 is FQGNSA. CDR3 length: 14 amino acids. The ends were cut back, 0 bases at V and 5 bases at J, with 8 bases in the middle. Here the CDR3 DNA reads TGTGCCAGCAGCTTAGCGGTGACTCACAATGAGCAGTTCTTC. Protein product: CASSLAVTHNEQFF. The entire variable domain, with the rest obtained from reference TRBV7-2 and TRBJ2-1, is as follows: GAGVSQSPSNKVTEKGKDVELRCDPISGHTALYWYRQSLGQGLEFLIYFQGNSAPDKSGLPSDRFSAERTGGSVSTLTIQRTQQEDSAVYLCASSLAVTHNEQFFGPGTRLTVL.

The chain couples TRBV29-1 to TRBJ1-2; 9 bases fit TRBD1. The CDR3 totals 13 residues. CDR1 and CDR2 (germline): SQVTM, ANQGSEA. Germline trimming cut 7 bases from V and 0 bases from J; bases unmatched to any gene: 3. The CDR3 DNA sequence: TGCAGCGGGGGGACAGGGACTAACTATGGCTACACCTTC. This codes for CSGGTGTNYGYTF.

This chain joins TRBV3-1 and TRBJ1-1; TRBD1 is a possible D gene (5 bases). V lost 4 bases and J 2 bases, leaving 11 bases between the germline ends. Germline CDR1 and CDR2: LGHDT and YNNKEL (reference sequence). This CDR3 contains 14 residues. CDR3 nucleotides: TGTGCCAGCAGCCGGACAATAGGTAACACTGAAGCTTTCTTT. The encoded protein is CASSRTIGNTEAFF.

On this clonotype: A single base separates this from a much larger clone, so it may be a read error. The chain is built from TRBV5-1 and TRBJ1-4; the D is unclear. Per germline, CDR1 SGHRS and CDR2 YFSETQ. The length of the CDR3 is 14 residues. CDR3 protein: CAGSPRDLREKLFF. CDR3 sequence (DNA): TGCGCCGGCAGCCCTAGGGATCTCAGGGAAAAACTGTTTTTT. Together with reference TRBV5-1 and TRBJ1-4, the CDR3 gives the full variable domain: KAGVTQTPRYLIKTRGQQVTLSCSPISGHRSVSWYQQTPGQGLQFLFEYFSETQRNKGNFPGRFSGRQFSNSRSEMNVSTLELGDSALYLCAGSPRDLREKLFFGSGTQLSVL.

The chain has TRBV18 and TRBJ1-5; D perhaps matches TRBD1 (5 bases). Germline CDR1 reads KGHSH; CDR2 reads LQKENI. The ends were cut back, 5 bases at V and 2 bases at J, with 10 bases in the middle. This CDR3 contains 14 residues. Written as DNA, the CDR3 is TGTGCCAGCTCAACCCAGGGTGGCAATCAGCCCCAGCATTTT. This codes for CASSTQGGNQPQHF.